Each of the 12 T cell receptor beta chains below was sequenced from the same sample in a study of memory CD4+ T cells and cytomegalovirus serostatus. Libraries were prepared by immunoSEQ multiplex PCR; TCRdb keeps only in-frame clonotypes and omits some of them. Here the sample spans around 45,000 clones, around four fifths being singletons. Single viable CD3+CD4+CD8-CD45RO+ cells were sorted as the memory CD4+ T cells. Sequenced input: memory CD4+ T cells from blood. These receptors originate from an adult in good health and CMV-seronegative.

This rearrangement joins TRBV10-3 to TRBJ2-5; D not resolved. Trimming took 3 bases from V and 4 from J, leaving 6 bases between them. Germline CDR1 is ENHRY and CDR2 is SYGVKD. The CDR3 is 12 amino acids. The CDR3 region has the DNA TGTGCCATCAGTGAACCATTAGAGACCCAGTACTTC. Its translation: CAISEPLETQYF.

In its sample, this clone was seen a few times. This CDR3 reads CASSMGGTGTYEQYF. The CDR3 nucleotides read TGTGCCAGTAGTATGGGGGGGACAGGGACCTACGAGCAGTACTTC. V is TRBV19 and J is TRBJ2-7, with TRBD1 matching 9 bases. Germline V gene lookup returns CDR1 LNHDA and CDR2 SQIVND (reference sequence). The trim removed 3 bases at V and 2 bases at J, leaving 5 bases unmatched. The CDR3 extends over 15 amino acids.

This chain uses TRBV5-4 with TRBJ2-5; 16 bases line up with TRBD2. Germline V gene lookup returns CDR1 SGHNT and CDR2 YYREEE (reference sequence). The trim removed 1 base at V and 5 bases at J, leaving 2 bases unmatched. The CDR3 is 16 residues long. As DNA, the CDR3 is TGTGCCAGCAGCTTGAAGGGACTAGCGGGGGGGGAGACCCAGTACTTC. Translation: CASSLKGLAGGETQYF. Using reference TRBV5-4 and TRBJ2-5 for the parts outside the CDR3, the full variable domain is ETGVTQSPTHLIKTRGQQVTLRCSSQSGHNTVSWYQQALGQGPQFIFQYYREEENGRGNFPPRFSGLQFPNYSSELNVNALELDDSALYLCASSLKGLAGGETQYFGPGTRLLVL.

The chain uses TRBV7-2 and TRBJ2-6; D remains unclear. Germline loops: CDR1 SGHTA, CDR2 FQGNSA. V was pared by 0 bases and J by 0 bases, with 0 bases between. This CDR3 region has 14 residues. CDR3 residues: CASSLASGANVLTF. DNA for the CDR3: TGTGCCAGCAGCTTAGCCTCTGGGGCCAACGTCCTGACTTTC. The full variable domain, completed using reference TRBV7-2 and TRBJ2-6, is GAGVSQSPSNKVTEKGKDVELRCDPISGHTALYWYRQSLGQGLEFLIYFQGNSAPDKSGLPSDRFSAERTGGSVSTLTIQRTQQEDSAVYLCASSLASGANVLTFGAGSRLTVL.

This clone was counted between two and nine times. The chain is built from TRBV7-9 and TRBJ1-1; D unclear. The V gene's germline CDR1 is SEHNR and CDR2 FQNEAQ (reference sequence). The ends were cut back, 5 bases at V and 0 bases at J, with 10 bases in the middle. The CDR3 length is 14 residues. In DNA, the CDR3 is TGTGCCAGCAGCCTTACGGGGATGAACACTGAAGCTTTCTTT. This codes for CASSLTGMNTEAFF. Filled out from reference TRBV7-9 and TRBJ1-1, the complete variable domain reads DTGVSQNPRHKITKRGQNVTFRCDPISEHNRLYWYRQTLGQGPEFLTYFQNEAQLEKSRLLSDRFSAERPKGSFSTLEIQRTEQGDSAMYLCASSLTGMNTEAFFGQGTRLTVV.

The rearrangement links TRBV9 to TRBJ2-5; the match to TRBD1 covers 11 bases. Losses at the gene ends were 3 bases for V and 5 bases for J; bases not matched to a gene: 3. The CDR3 is 14 amino acids. Germline CDR1 is SGDLS and CDR2 is YYNGEE. The CDR3 loop reads CASSAGTGGETQYF. For the CDR3, the DNA is TGTGCCAGCAGCGCCGGGACAGGGGGGGAGACCCAGTACTTC.

The gene calls are TRBV9 and TRBJ1-5; 7 positions agree with TRBD1. Unmatched junction bases numbered 5, after V lost 0 bases and J lost 2 bases. Germline V CDR1 and CDR2: SGDLS, YYNGEE. This CDR3 region has 16 residues. The CDR3 DNA is TGTGCCAGCAGCGTAGCGAGGGGGCTGCGCAATCAGCCCCAGCATTTT. Protein: CASSVARGLRNQPQHF.

This chain joins TRBV5-4 and TRBJ2-7; D may match TRBD1 or TRBD2 (5 bases each). Germline V lookup: CDR1 SGHNT, CDR2 YYREEE (reference sequence). Trimming took 2 bases from V and 2 from J, leaving 14 bases between them. The CDR3 has 15 residues. The CDR3 DNA reads TGTGCCAGCAGCTTTGCCTTGGGGCGGGCCTACGAGCAGTACTTC. Amino acid sequence: CASSFALGRAYEQYF. The full variable domain, completed using reference TRBV5-4 and TRBJ2-7, is ETGVTQSPTHLIKTRGQQVTLRCSSQSGHNTVSWYQQALGQGPQFIFQYYREEENGRGNFPPRFSGLQFPNYSSELNVNALELDDSALYLCASSFALGRAYEQYFGPGTRLTVT.

The chain uses TRBV5-1 and TRBJ1-5; 10 nucleotides agree with TRBD1. With 4 bases clipped from V and 4 bases from J, the junction kept 14 bases outside the gene matches. The CDR3 loop spans 18 amino acids. In germline, CDR1 is SGHRS, CDR2 YFSETQ. CDR3 bases: TGCGCCAGCAGCCAAATATTCGTCGGGACAGGGGTAAATCAGCCCCAGCATTTT. Residues: CASSQIFVGTGVNQPQHF.

V gene TRBV6-1 combines with J gene TRBJ1-2; D uncertain. The CDR3 consists of 20 residues. The V and J ends lost 2 bases and 5 bases respectively, with 30 bases between them. CDR1 and CDR2 (germline): MNHNS, SASEGT. The CDR3 sequence is CASSERKFARSGVWEYGYTF. Written as DNA, the CDR3 is TGTGCCAGCAGTGAAAGGAAGTTTGCCAGATCTGGGGTGTGGGAGTATGGCTACACCTTC.

The J gene is TRBJ1-6, the V gene TRBV10-3; TRBD1 aligns across 8 bases. Germline-derived CDR1 and CDR2 are ENHRY and SYGVKD. The CDR3 runs 16 residues. V dropped 4 bases and J dropped 9; count of bases not matched to a gene: 11. DNA for the CDR3: TGTGCCATCAGTGGCAGGGGGCCGGGCGTTGCTTCACCCCTCCACTTT. Translation gives CAISGRGPGVASPLHF.

This clone showed up just a few times. This chain connects TRBV5-1 to TRBJ1-5; a possible D gene is TRBD1 (5 bases). Germline V gene lookup returns CDR1 SGHRS and CDR2 YFSETQ. The CDR3 runs to 13 residues. Trimming removed 4 bases at V and 5 bases at J, with 10 bases between. This CDR3 reads CASSPRGDQPQHF. In DNA, the CDR3 is TGCGCCAGCAGCCCGCGGGGGGATCAGCCCCAGCATTTT.